What follows are 15 T cell receptor beta chains derived from one specimen sequenced in a study of response to subunit inactivated influenza vaccine. TCRdb ran MiXCR on the RT-PCR reads and lists one entry per CDR3 protein. The profile shows almost 250,000 distinct CDR3 sequences, 9.5% to 15% of them singletons. Material: non-naive T cells sorted from PBMCs, obtained less than 15 days before vaccination. All receptors derive from a man aged 45-60 years who received an inactivated influenza vaccine.

The chain combines TRBV30 with TRBJ1-2; no clear D. CDR1 and CDR2 (germline): GTSNPN, SVGIG (reference sequence). The CDR3 is made up of 12 amino acids. V was cut by 3 bases and J by 8 bases, with 13 bases left in between. This chain's CDR3 is CAWRGDGGGYTF. The CDR3 bases are TGTGCCTGGAGGGGAGACGGAGGGGGCTACACCTTC. The whole variable domain, filled in from reference TRBV30 and TRBJ1-2, reads SQTIHQWPATLVQPVGSPLSLECTVEGTSNPNLYWYRQAAGRGLQLLFYSVGIGQISSEVPQNLSASRPQDRQFILSSKKLLLSDSGFYLCAWRGDGGGYTFGSGTRLTVV.

By frequency in the sample, this clonotype is medium-sized (0.01 to 0.1%). The rearrangement links TRBV28 to TRBJ2-7; no firm D call. The germline V gene encodes CDR1 MDHEN and CDR2 SYDVKM. Trimming removed 6 bases from V and 4 bases from J, with 10 bases in between. The length of the CDR3 is 12 residues. The CDR3 spells CASSLLGYEQYF. In DNA, the CDR3 is TGTGCCAGCAGCCTCCTGGGGTACGAGCAGTACTTC.

This clonotype was recorded a few times. The J gene is TRBJ2-5, the V gene TRBV5-1, with 9 bases fitting TRBD2. This CDR3 is 17 amino acids long. The germline gives CDR1 SGHRS, CDR2 YFSETQ. V trimming: 1 base; J trimming: 3 bases; junction bases outside the gene matches: 10. The CDR3 loop reads CASSLRLRGGEEETQYF. As DNA, the CDR3 is TGCGCCAGCAGCTTGAGGTTGCGGGGGGGAGAAGAAGAGACCCAGTACTTC.

This clonotype was observed a handful of times. V is TRBV9 and J is TRBJ1-4; a possible D gene is TRBD1 (6 bases). Trimming took 4 bases from V and 2 from J, leaving 12 bases between them. The CDR3 is 15 residues long. The germline V gene has CDR1 SGDLS and CDR2 YYNGEE. The CDR3 nucleotides read TGTGCCAGCAGCTCCAGGGGCATGACTAATGAAAAACTGTTTTTT. Translating it yields CASSSRGMTNEKLFF.

The gene calls are TRBV6-2 or TRBV6-3 and TRBJ1-1; 9 bases align to TRBD1. Germline V gene data show CDR1 as MNHEY and CDR2 as SVGEGT. Unmatched junction bases numbered 18, after V lost 7 bases and J lost 0 bases. CDR3 length equals 19 residues. CDR3 nucleotides: TGTGCCAGCACCTTCAGCCCCTCTGACAGGGGGGTCCTGAACACTGAAGCTTTCTTT. This encodes CASTFSPSDRGVLNTEAFF.

This clonotype was detected only a few times. V and J are TRBV6-2 or TRBV6-3 and TRBJ2-1; D is uncertain. The CDR3 is 12 residues long. Trimming stripped 6 bases from V and 9 bases from J, with 12 bases between. Germline CDR1 reads MNHEY; CDR2 reads SVGEGT. CDR3 sequence reads: CASSRLNGEQFF. DNA for the CDR3: TGTGCCAGCAGCAGACTTAATGGTGAGCAGTTCTTC.

In this sample, this clonotype turned up many times. The V gene is TRBV7-2, the J gene TRBJ2-3; either TRBD1 or TRBD2 may fit D (5 bases each). Germline V lookup: CDR1 SGHTA, CDR2 FQGNSA. V was shortened by 3 bases and J by 5 bases, with 9 bases between the two germline ends. This CDR3 contains 13 residues. CDR3: CASSLGVGDTQYF. CDR3 DNA sequence: TGTGCCAGCAGCTTGGGGGTAGGAGATACGCAGTATTTT.

This clonotype has a handful of counts. The genes are TRBV9 and TRBJ2-1, with TRBD1 matching over 9 bases. The germline CDR1 and CDR2 sequences are SGDLS and YYNGEE. The CDR3 covers 15 residues. After removal of 0 bases from V and 7 bases from J, the junction contained 5 bases not matched to a gene. CDR3 region: CASSVEGQGLNEQFF. CDR3 nucleotide sequence: TGTGCCAGCAGCGTAGAGGGACAGGGATTAAATGAGCAGTTCTTC.

Ten or more counts support this clonotype. This chain uses TRBV27 with TRBJ2-3; TRBD2 matches at 8 bases. J was trimmed by 4 bases and V by 7 bases; bases with no gene match: 13. CDR1 is MNHEY and CDR2 is SMNVEV in the germline V gene (reference sequence). This CDR3 has 16 amino acids. The chain's CDR3 is CASTPNPGGEADTQYF. In DNA, the CDR3 is TGTGCCAGCACTCCCAACCCGGGAGGGGAGGCAGATACGCAGTATTTT.

In this sample, this clonotype turned up many times. The gene calls are TRBV27 and TRBJ2-2; D uncertain. CDR3 size: 12 residues. Germline V CDR1 and CDR2: MNHEY, SMNVEV (reference sequence). The ends were cut back, 8 bases at V and 5 bases at J, with 9 bases in the middle. CDR3 loop: CASGKRTGELFF. The CDR3 DNA reads TGTGCCAGCGGTAAAAGGACCGGGGAGCTGTTTTTT.

The chain is built from TRBV10-3 and TRBJ2-5; possibly TRBD1 or TRBD2 for D (6 bases each). Germline CDR1 ENHRY, CDR2 SYGVKD. Trimming shortened V by 4 bases and J by 2 bases, and 11 bases separated the two germline ends. This CDR3 contains 14 residues. CDR3 sequence reads: CAISARGLQETQYF. In nucleotides, the CDR3 is TGTGCCATCAGTGCCCGGGGGCTACAAGAGACCCAGTACTTC.

This chain joins TRBV20-1 and TRBJ2-5, with 14 bases identical to TRBD2. The CDR3 has 15 residues. Germline V CDR1 and CDR2: DFQATT, SNEGSKA (reference sequence). Losses at the gene ends were 4 bases for V and 4 bases for J; bases not matched to a gene: 5. The CDR3 nucleotides read TGCAGTGCTAAGACTAGCGGGGGGGCGGGAGAGACCCAGTACTTC. Translation gives CSAKTSGGAGETQYF.

This clonotype came up a few times. The V gene is TRBV20-1, the J gene TRBJ2-5; TRBD2 matches at 9 bases. This CDR3 has 13 residues. J was trimmed by 5 bases and V by 3 bases; bases with no gene match: 4. Per the germline V gene, CDR1 is DFQATT and CDR2 is SNEGSKA (reference sequence). CDR3 coding DNA: TGCAGTGCTAGTCTCGCGGGGGGGGAGACCCAGTACTTC. Translating it yields CSASLAGGETQYF.

This clonotype has only a few counts. The chain couples TRBV7-9 to TRBJ2-2; no clear D. V was trimmed by 3 bases and J by 6 bases, leaving 17 bases between them. The CDR3 is 16 residues long. The V gene's germline CDR1 is SEHNR and CDR2 FQNEAQ (reference sequence). This CDR3 reads CASSLKETKRAGELFF. In nucleotides, the CDR3 is TGTGCCAGCAGCTTGAAAGAGACCAAAAGGGCCGGGGAGCTGTTTTTT.

The CDR3 DNA is TGTGCCAGCAGGCCAACAGGGGGTCGGGAAAAACTGTTTTTT. Residues: CASRPTGGREKLFF. V usage is TRBV6-1 and J usage is TRBJ1-4; 8 bases match TRBD1. The J segment lost 8 bases and the V segment lost 6 bases, leaving 8 bases of the junction unmatched. Germline CDR1 is MNHNS and CDR2 is SASEGT. This CDR3 contains 14 residues.